The clone carrying this T cell receptor (beta chain) was observed many times. Its antigen is unidentified. Building the TCR beta libraries relied on iRepertoire HTBI primers, and CDR3 regions underwent Arm-PCR. MiXCR was run by TCRdb on the multiplex PCR reads, yielding one entry per CDR3 protein. This table holds about 430,000 distinct CDR3 sequences, 21% found once. These data come from a study of regulatory T cells in long-lasting Graves disease. For the study at large: Those with persistent Graves' disease had received antithyroid drugs for over 5 years with positive TSH receptor antibodies.

Looked up from germline, CDR1 is WNHNN and CDR2 is SYGVQD (reference sequence). The CDR3 runs to 13 residues. V trimming: 10 bases; J trimming: 5 bases; junction bases outside the gene matches: 9. The time point is: persistent/refractory GD, antithyroid drugs over 5 years with positive TRAb. PBMCs were the source of the RNA used for TCR sequencing. Study findings and constraints: Persistent disease preferred TRBV28, TRBJ1-2 and TRBJ2-5.

The chain is built from TRBV10-1 and TRBJ2-7, with 9 bases matching TRBD2. This receptor was taken from a female donor with Graves disease. Sequenced here: peripheral blood mononuclear cells (PBMCs), sampled when the disease was refractory, from a patient treated with antithyroid drugs. CDR3 sequence: CATVSGRSNEQYF. The CDR3 coding sequence is TGCGCCACTGTCAGCGGGAGGAGCAACGAGCAGTACTTC.